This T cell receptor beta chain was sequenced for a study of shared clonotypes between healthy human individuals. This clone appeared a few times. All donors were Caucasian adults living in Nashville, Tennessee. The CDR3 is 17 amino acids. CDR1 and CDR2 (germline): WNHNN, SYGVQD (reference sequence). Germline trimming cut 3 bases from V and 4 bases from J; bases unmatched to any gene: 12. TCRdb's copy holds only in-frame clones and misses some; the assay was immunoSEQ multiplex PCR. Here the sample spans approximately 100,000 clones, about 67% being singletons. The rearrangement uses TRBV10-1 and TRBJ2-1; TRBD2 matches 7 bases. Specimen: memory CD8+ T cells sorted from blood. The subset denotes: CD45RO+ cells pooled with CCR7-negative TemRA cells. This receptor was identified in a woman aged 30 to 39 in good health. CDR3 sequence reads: CASSEVVLRREYNEQFF. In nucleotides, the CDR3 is TGCGCCAGCAGTGAAGTGGTTCTGCGGCGGGAGTACAATGAGCAGTTCTTC.